This T cell receptor beta chain is from a study of T cell responses to AZD1222 COVID-19 vaccine. The study's findings and limits: White British people made up most donors, females outnumbered males, and clonal diversity was possibly underestimated. Among AZD1222 vaccinees, only six or seven were seropositive at baseline. Across the whole spike, CD4 TCRs peaked at regions 160-218 and 743-854.

Germline-derived CDR1 and CDR2 are LGHNT and FRNRAP. This CDR3 has 12 amino acids. V was pared by 3 bases and J by 7 bases, with 2 bases of the junction left unmatched. Profiled with immunoSEQ multiplex PCR; TCRdb holds only in-frame clones, not every one. Of around 130,000 clones in the sample, roughly 86% were seen once. In regard to this clone: The antigen is undetermined.

Pooled samples include second doses given at about 4 or 12 weeks. The specimen was peripheral blood, collected 28 days after the second AZD1222 dose. This clonotype was obtained from an adult who received the AZD1222 COVID-19 vaccine. This chain uses TRBV12-5 with TRBJ1-2, with TRBD1 matching over 7 bases. The CDR3 reads CASGFDRAGYTF. In DNA, the CDR3 is TGTGCTAGTGGTTTCGACAGGGCTGGCTACACCTTC.